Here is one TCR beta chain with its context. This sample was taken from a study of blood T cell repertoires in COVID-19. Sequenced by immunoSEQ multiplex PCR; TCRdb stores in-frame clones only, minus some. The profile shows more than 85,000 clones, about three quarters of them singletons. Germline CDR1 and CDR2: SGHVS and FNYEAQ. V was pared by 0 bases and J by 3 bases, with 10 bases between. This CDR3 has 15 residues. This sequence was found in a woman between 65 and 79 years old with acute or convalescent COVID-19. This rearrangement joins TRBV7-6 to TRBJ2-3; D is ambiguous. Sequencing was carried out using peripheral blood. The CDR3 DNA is TGTGCCAGCAGCTTAGCGGGCAGTAAGACAGATACGCAGTATTTT. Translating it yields CASSLAGSKTDTQYF. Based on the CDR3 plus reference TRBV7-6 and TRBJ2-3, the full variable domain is GAGVSQSPRYKVTKRGQDVALRCDPISGHVSLYWYRQALGQGPEFLTYFNYEAQQDKSGLPNDRFSAERPEGSISTLTIQRTEQRDSAMYRCASSLAGSKTDTQYFGPGTRLTVL.